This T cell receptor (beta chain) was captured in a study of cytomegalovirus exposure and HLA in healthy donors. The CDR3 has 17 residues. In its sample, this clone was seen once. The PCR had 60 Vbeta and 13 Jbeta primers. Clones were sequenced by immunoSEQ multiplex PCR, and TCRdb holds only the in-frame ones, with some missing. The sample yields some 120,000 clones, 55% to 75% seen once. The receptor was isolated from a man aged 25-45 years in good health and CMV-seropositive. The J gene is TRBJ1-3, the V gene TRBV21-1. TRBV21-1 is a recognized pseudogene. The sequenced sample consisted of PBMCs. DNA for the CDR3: TGTGCCAGCAGCAAGGAGCCAGTACAAGAATCTGGAAACACCATATATTTT. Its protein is CASSKEPVQESGNTIYF.